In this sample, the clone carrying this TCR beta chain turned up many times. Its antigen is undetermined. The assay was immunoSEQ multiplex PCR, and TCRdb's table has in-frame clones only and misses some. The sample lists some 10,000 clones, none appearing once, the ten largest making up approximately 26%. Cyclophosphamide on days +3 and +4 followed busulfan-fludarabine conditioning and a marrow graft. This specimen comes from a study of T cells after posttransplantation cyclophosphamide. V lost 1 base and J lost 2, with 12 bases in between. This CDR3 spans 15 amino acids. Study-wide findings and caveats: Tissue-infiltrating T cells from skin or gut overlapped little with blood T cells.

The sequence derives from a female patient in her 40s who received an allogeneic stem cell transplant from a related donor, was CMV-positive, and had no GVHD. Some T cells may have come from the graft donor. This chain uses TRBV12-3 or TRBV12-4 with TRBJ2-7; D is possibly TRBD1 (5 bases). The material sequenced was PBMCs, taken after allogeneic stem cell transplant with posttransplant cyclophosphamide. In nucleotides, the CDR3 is TGTGCCAGCAGTTTAGGGGCGGACATGACCTACGAGCAGTACTTC. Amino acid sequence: CASSLGADMTYEQYF.